This TCR beta chain was identified in a study of blood T cell repertoires in COVID-19 (TCRdb year 2020). In terms of the full investigation: The collaborator samples originated in the United States, Italy and Spain and spanned the acute and convalescent phases of COVID-19. The prospective study material was composed of cDNA or gDNA derived from T cells, B-cell-depleted T cells, or PBMCs. The dataset comprised deeply sampled blood TCRbeta repertoires from subjects exposed to, actively infected with, or recovered from COVID-19. A freely available public database, intended as a resource for researchers studying the immune response to SARS-CoV-2, is where the repertoires were released. The samples were drawn from two sources: the first 160 participants of the ongoing ImmuneRACE study, and approximately 1,300 subjects contributed by 6 global collaborators. The sample metadata nearly always contained a de-identified subject ID, COVID-19 status, age in years and sex. Where available, HLA class I and class II types were obtained from metadata supplied by the sample provider rather than from assay-based typing.

V is cut by 6 bases and J by 0 bases, and the space between the germline ends is 17 bases. Including the terminal cysteine and phenylalanine, the CDR3 comprises 16 residues. This entry keeps only the CDR3 DNA: 48 bases, framed from base 1. Reading the germline V gene gives CDR1 SGDLS and CDR2 YYNGEE. What the authors observed across the whole study: The quantity of clinical and demographic metadata differed by source and by participant and was supplied without curation.

Each collaborating institution followed its own protocols to collect whole blood in K2EDTA tubes. For TCRbeta analysis, collaborator samples were shipped as frozen whole blood, as isolated PBMCs, or as DNA extracted from either sample type. Note on this clone: No cognate antigen has been identified for it. Per-base quality was not reported, and no clone a single base away is much larger than it.

The immunoSEQ Assay, a bias-controlled multiplex PCR, was used to amplify TCRbeta CDR3 regions from genomic DNA. Per the original workflow: Nucleated cell counts per sample were estimated from amplification of reference gene primers within the assay. To quantify the absolute abundance of each unique TCRbeta CDR3 rearrangement, sequence reads were collapsed and filtered. Productive Simpson clonality was computed per sample as the square root of Simpson's diversity index over productive rearrangements. Not all clones reach the TCRdb copy of this immuneACCESS table, which keeps in-frame sequences only. Checked studies attribute under half of the gap to unresolved V genes and leave the rest unexplained. V, J and clone size are those of that table, while D and trimming were read from the DNA. The sample has 300,000 or so clones on record, 80% to 90% of them singletons. The ten largest clones take up 3.7% of the sample.

Source material: peripheral blood. The chain employs TRBV9 and TRBJ2-3; the D segment could be TRBD2, given 6 matching bases. This TCR was sampled from a woman between 35 and 50 years old with acute or convalescent COVID-19. Read as DNA, the sequence is TGTGCCAGCAATGAACTAGCCACCACTAGCACAGATACGCAGTATTTT. This sequence encodes CASNELATTSTDTQYF.